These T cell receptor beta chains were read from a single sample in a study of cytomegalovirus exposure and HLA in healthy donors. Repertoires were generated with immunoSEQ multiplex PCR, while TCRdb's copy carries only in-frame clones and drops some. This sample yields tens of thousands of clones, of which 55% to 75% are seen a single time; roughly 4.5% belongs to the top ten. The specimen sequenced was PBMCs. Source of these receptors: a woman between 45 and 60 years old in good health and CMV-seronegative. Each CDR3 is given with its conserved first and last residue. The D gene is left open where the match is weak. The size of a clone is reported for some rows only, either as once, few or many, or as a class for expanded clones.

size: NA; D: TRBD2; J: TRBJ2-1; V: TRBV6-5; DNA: TGTGCCAGCAGTTACAGAACTAGCGGGGTCAATGAGCAGTTCTTC; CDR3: CASSYRTSGVNEQFF
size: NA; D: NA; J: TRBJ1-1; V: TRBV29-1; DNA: TGCAGCGTTGGCCCCAGATTTTTCACTGAAGCTTTCTTT; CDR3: CSVGPRFFTEAFF
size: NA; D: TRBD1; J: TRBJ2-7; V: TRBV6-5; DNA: TGTGCCAGCAGCCCGACCGGGACAGACTACGAGCAGTACTTC; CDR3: CASSPTGTDYEQYF
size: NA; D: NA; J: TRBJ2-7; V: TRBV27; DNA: TGTGCCAGCAGTCGGACAAGAAACTACGAGCAGTACTTC; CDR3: CASSRTRNYEQYF
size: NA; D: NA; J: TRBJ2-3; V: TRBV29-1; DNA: TGCAGCGTTGGACGGGAGCTTAGGGATACGCAGTATTTT; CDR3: CSVGRELRDTQYF
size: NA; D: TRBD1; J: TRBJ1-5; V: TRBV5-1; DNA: TGCGCCAGCAGCATCGGGACAGGGAGCGAGCCCCAGCATTTT; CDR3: CASSIGTGSEPQHF
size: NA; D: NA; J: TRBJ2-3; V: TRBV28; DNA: TGTGCCAGCAGACCCCCGGGACTTCCGGGCTTGGGTACGCAGTATTTT; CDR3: CASRPPGLPGLGTQYF
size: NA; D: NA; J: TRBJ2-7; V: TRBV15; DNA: TGTGCCACCAGCAGAGGTGGGACACCCCACTCCTACGAGCAGTACTTC; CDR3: CATSRGGTPHSYEQYF
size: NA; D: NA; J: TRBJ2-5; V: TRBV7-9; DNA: TGTGCCAGCAGCTCCGAAGAGACCCAGTACTTC; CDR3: CASSSEETQYF
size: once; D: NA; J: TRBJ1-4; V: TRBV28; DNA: TGTGCCAGCAGTTTAGCGCAAACCCCCCATGAAAAACTGTTTTTT; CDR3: CASSLAQTPHEKLFF